This T cell receptor beta chain was identified in a study of Graves' ophthalmopathy and Graves' hyperthyroidism. Overall study: At initial diagnosis, peripheral blood was obtained, and this preceded any treatment.

What supplied the PBMCs was roughly 10 ml of fresh peripheral blood. The authors amplified TCR beta CDR3 regions, and they did so from RNA transcripts for repertoire sequencing. HTBI primers served in a first-round RT-PCR, which a second-round multiplex PCR followed. TCRdb ran MiXCR on the multiplex PCR reads and lists one entry per CDR3 protein. The repertoire holds 450,000 or so distinct CDR3 sequences, with around an eighth as singletons. V was pared by 2 bases and J by 4 bases, with 11 bases between. This CDR3 has 14 residues. From germline, CDR1 is ENHRY and CDR2 SYGVKD. This sequence was found in a woman in her twenties or thirties with Graves' ophthalmopathy. The V call is TRBV10-3, the J call TRBJ2-5; a weak D match, TRBD1 (5 bases). The source material was blood. For the CDR3, the DNA is TGTGCCATCAGTGAGGGACATGGGCGAGAGACCCAGTACTTC. As protein: CAISEGHGRETQYF.